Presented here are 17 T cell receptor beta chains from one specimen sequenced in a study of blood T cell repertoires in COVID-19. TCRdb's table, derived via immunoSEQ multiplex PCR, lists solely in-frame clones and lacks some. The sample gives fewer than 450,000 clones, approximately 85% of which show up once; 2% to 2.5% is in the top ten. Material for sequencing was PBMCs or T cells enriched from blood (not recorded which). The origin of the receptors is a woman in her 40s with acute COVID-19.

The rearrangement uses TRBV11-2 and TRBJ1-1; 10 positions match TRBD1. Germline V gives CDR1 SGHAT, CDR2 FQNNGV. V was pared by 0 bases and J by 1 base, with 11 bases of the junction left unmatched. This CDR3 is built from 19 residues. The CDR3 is CASSLDLGGQGRPNTEAFF. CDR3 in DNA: TGTGCCAGCAGCTTAGATCTAGGGGGACAGGGGAGGCCGAACACTGAAGCTTTCTTT.

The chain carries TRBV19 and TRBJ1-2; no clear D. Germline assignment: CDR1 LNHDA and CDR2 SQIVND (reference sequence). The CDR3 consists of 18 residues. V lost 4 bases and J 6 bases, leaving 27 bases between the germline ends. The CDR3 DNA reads TGTGCCAGTAGTAGCCCCGTTGGCCAGGCGAATGTAAGAAATGGCTACACCTTC. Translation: CASSSPVGQANVRNGYTF.

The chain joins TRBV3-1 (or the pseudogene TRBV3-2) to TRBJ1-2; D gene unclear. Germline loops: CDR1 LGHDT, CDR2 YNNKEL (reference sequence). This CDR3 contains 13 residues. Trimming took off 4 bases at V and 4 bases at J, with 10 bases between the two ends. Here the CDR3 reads CASSPILRYGYTF. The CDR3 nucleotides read TGTGCCAGCAGCCCGATTTTGCGCTATGGCTACACCTTC.

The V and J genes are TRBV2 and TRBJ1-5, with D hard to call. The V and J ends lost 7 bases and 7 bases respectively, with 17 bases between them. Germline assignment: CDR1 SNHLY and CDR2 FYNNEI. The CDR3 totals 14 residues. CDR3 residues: CASTLDRPRQPQHF. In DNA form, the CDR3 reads TGTGCCAGCACTCTTGATAGGCCCAGGCAGCCCCAGCATTTT.

In DNA, the CDR3 is TGTGCCAGCAGTGCCACCGGAGTCCACGAGCAGTACTTC. Translation: CASSATGVHEQYF. This chain uses TRBV2 with TRBJ2-7; D is ambiguous. V lost 4 bases and J 5 bases, leaving 12 bases between the germline ends. Germline loops: CDR1 SNHLY, CDR2 FYNNEI. This CDR3 is built from 13 residues.

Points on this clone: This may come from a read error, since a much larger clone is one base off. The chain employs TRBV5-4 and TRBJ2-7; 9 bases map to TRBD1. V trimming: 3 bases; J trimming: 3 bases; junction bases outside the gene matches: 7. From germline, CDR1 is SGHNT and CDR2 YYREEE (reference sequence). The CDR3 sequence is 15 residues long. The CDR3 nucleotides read TGTGCCAGCAGCTCCCCGGGACAGGGCTACTACGAGCAGTACTTC. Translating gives CASSSPGQGYYEQYF. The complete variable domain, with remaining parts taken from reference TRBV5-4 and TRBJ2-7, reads ETGVTQSPTHLIKTRGQQVTLRCSSQSGHNTVSWYQQALGQGPQFIFQYYREEENGRGNFPPRFSGLQFPNYSSELNVNALELDDSALYLCASSSPGQGYYEQYFGPGTRLTVT.

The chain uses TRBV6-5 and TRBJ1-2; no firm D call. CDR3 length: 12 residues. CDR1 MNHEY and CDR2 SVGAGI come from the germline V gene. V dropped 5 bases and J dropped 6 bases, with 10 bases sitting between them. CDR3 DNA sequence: TGTGCCAGCAGTCCCCGCGGGGATGGCTACACCTTC. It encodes CASSPRGDGYTF.

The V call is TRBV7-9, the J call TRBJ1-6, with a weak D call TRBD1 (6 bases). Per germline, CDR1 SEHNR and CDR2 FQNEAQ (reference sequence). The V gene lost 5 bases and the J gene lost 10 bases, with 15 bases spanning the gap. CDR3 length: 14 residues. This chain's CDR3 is CASSLLRGESPLHF. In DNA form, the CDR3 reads TGTGCCAGCAGCCTCCTCAGGGGTGAGTCACCCCTCCACTTT.

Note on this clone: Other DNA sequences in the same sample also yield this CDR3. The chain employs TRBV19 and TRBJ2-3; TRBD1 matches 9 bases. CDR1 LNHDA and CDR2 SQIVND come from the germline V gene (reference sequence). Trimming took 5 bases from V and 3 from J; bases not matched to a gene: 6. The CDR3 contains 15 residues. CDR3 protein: CASSAPGQGTDTQYF. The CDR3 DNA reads TGTGCCAGTAGTGCGCCGGGACAGGGTACAGATACGCAGTATTTT.

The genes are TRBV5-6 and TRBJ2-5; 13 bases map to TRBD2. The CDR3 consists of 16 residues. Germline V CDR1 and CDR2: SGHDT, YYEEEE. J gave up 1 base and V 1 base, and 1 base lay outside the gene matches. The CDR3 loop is CASSLRTSGSQETQYF. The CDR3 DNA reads TGTGCCAGCAGCTTGAGGACTAGCGGGAGCCAAGAGACCCAGTACTTC.

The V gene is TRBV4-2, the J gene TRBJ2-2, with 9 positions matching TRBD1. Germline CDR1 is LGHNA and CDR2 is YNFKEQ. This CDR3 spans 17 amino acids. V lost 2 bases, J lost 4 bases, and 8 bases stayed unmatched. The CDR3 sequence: CASSQLHGTGITGELFF. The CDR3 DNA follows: TGTGCCAGCAGCCAACTACATGGGACAGGGATCACCGGGGAGCTGTTTTTT.

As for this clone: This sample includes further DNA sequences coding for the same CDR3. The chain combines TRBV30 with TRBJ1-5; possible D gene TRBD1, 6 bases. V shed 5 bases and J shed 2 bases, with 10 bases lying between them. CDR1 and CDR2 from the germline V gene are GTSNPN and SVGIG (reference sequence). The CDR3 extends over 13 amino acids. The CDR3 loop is CAWGQGRNQPQHF. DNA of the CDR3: TGTGCCTGGGGGCAGGGGCGCAATCAGCCCCAGCATTTT.

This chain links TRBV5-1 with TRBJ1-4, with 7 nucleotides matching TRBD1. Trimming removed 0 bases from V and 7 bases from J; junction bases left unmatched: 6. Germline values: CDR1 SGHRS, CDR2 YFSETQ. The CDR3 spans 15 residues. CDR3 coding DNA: TGCGCCAGCAGCTTGGGACACAGGGGTGTTGAAAAACTGTTTTTT. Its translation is CASSLGHRGVEKLFF.

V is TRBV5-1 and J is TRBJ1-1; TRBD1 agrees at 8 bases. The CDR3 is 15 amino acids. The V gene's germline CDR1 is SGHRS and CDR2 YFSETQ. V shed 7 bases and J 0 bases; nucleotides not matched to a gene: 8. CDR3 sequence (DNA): TGCGCCAGCCACCTAGACAGGGGAATGAACACTGAAGCTTTCTTT. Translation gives CASHLDRGMNTEAFF.

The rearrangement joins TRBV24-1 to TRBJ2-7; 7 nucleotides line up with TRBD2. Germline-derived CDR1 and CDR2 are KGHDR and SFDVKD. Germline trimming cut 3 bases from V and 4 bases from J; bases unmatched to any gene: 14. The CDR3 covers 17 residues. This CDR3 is CATSDTRAQGGVYEQYF. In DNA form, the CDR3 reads TGTGCCACCAGTGATACCCGGGCCCAGGGAGGGGTTTACGAGCAGTACTTC.

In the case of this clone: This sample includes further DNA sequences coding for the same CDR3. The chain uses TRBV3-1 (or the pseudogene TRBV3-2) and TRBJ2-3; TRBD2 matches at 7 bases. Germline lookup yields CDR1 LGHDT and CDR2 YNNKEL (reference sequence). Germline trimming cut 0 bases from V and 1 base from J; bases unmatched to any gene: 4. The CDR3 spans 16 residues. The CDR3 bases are TGTGCCAGCAGCCAAGATTTGGCGGGGGGCACAGATACGCAGTATTTT. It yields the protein CASSQDLAGGTDTQYF.

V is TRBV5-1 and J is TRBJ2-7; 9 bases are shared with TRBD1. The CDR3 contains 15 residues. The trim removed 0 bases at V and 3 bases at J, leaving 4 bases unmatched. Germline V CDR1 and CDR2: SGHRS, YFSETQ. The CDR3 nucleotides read TGCGCCAGCAGCTTGGCCGGGACAGGGATCTACGAGCAGTACTTC. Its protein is CASSLAGTGIYEQYF.